The next 24 T cell receptor beta chains were all read from a single sample in a study of T-cell reconstitution after alpha-beta-depleted transplantation in children. Unique molecular identifiers tagged the TCRbeta library. TCRdb used MiXCR to reprocess the PCR reads, holding one entry per CDR3 protein. The sample lists about 510,000 distinct CDR3 sequences; about an eighth were seen once. The sample here was PBMCs, mostly from graft donor cells, taken 180 days after TCRalphabeta/CD19-depleted stem cell transplant. The origin of the receptors is a female patient between 2 and 15 years old who had a stem cell transplant for aplastic anemia, so the T cells may come from the graft donor.

This clonotype was observed a handful of times. This rearrangement joins TRBV27 to TRBJ1-5; 10 nucleotides agree with TRBD1. Per germline, CDR1 MNHEY and CDR2 SMNVEV (reference sequence). The CDR3 extends over 12 amino acids. Trimming at V came to 8 bases and at J to 7 bases, leaving 2 bases not matched to a gene. The CDR3 loop reads CASRDRGQPQHF. The CDR3 nucleotides read TGTGCCAGCCGGGACAGGGGCCAGCCCCAGCATTTT.

Only a few counts were recorded for this clonotype. The CDR3 region has the DNA TGCAGCGTTGTTTACCGCGGCCCTAACTATGGCTACACCTTC. Translation gives CSVVYRGPNYGYTF. This chain joins TRBV29-1 and TRBJ1-2; D call uncertain. V was pared by 4 bases and J by 0 bases, with 12 bases between. This CDR3 has 14 amino acids. Germline V gene data show CDR1 as SQVTM and CDR2 as ANQGSEA.

This clonotype was seen a handful of times. V and J are TRBV20-1 and TRBJ2-6; the D gene is possibly TRBD2 (6 bases). CDR3 size: 16 residues. The V gene's germline CDR1 is DFQATT and CDR2 SNEGSKA (reference sequence). Trimming cost V 2 bases and J 0 bases, with 11 bases left between them. The chain's CDR3 is CSARSLDYSGANVLTF. CDR3 bases: TGCAGTGCTAGATCCCTGGACTACTCTGGGGCCAACGTCCTGACTTTC.

This clonotype was counted ten times or more. The CDR3 loop reads CASSDPGLADNEQFF. In DNA form, the CDR3 reads TGTGCCAGCTCAGATCCGGGACTAGCGGACAATGAGCAGTTCTTC. The genes are TRBV3-1 and TRBJ2-1; 11 nucleotides match TRBD2. Per the germline V gene, CDR1 is LGHDT and CDR2 is YNNKEL (reference sequence). Trimming cost V 8 bases and J 5 bases; bases outside gene matches: 8. This CDR3 contains 15 residues.

This sequence joins TRBV6-1 and TRBJ1-1; D uncertain. Germline V gives CDR1 MNHNS, CDR2 SASEGT. The CDR3 spans 13 residues. V gave up 8 bases and J gave up 2 bases, with 12 bases separating them. CDR3 residues: CASVRGVNTEAFF. The CDR3 coding sequence is TGTGCCAGCGTGCGGGGAGTAAACACTGAAGCTTTCTTT.

This clonotype was detected a few times. This chain uses TRBV6-2 or TRBV6-3 with TRBJ2-5, with TRBD2 matching over 9 bases. Germline V gene data show CDR1 as MNHEY and CDR2 as SVGEGT. The trim removed 5 bases at V and 5 bases at J, leaving 9 bases unmatched. There are 15 residues in the CDR3. The CDR3 is CASSPTSGLKETQYF. In DNA form, the CDR3 reads TGTGCCAGCAGTCCAACTAGCGGGCTGAAGGAGACCCAGTACTTC.

The CDR3 loop is CASSPGQGDSYEQYV. The CDR3 DNA is TGTGCCAGCAGTCCGGGACAGGGCGACTCCTACGAGCAGTACGTC. V is TRBV25-1 and J is TRBJ2-7, with 9 bases aligning to TRBD1. Germline trimming cut 5 bases from V and 0 bases from J; bases unmatched to any gene: 5. Germline CDR1 and CDR2: MGHDK and SYGVNS. There are 15 residues in the CDR3.

This chain links TRBV7-9 with TRBJ1-6; D ambiguous. This CDR3 contains 13 residues. The ends were cut back, 5 bases at V and 12 bases at J, with 14 bases in the middle. Germline V gene data show CDR1 as SEHNR and CDR2 as FQNEAQ (reference sequence). In DNA form, the CDR3 reads TGTGCCAGCAGCGCTAGGGAAGGGAAACCCCTCCACTTT. It is translated as CASSAREGKPLHF.

J is TRBJ2-7 and V is TRBV21-1; TRBD2 reflects the table's D call only, with no check against the DNA. TRBV21-1 is a recognized pseudogene. The CDR3 covers 17 residues. The CDR3 protein is CASSARTSGDLDYEQYF. In nucleotides, the CDR3 is TGTGCCAGCAGCGCCAGGACTAGCGGGGATTTAGACTACGAGCAGTACTTC.

The chain uses TRBV11-2 and TRBJ1-5; TRBD1 aligns across 12 bases. The junction had 7 bases not matched to a gene; V was cut back by 4 bases and J by 0 bases. CDR3 size: 18 residues. CDR1 is SGHAT and CDR2 is FQNNGV in the germline V gene. The CDR3 sequence is CASSSGQGAKYSNQPQHF. As DNA, the CDR3 is TGTGCCAGCAGCTCGGGACAGGGGGCAAAATATAGCAATCAGCCCCAGCATTTT.

V gene TRBV29-1 combines with J gene TRBJ2-2; the D gene is possibly TRBD1 (5 bases). Germline V CDR1 and CDR2: SQVTM, ANQGSEA. The CDR3 has 13 residues. V gave up 1 base and J gave up 3 bases, with 6 bases separating them. The CDR3 protein is CSVEGGYTGELFF. As DNA, the CDR3 is TGCAGCGTTGAAGGGGGCTACACCGGGGAGCTGTTTTTT.

This chain joins TRBV28 and TRBJ2-7, with D uncertain. V dropped 3 bases and J dropped 6 bases, with 9 bases sitting between them. The CDR3 is 12 residues long. CDR1 MDHEN and CDR2 SYDVKM come from the germline V gene. This chain's CDR3 is CASSFLHGEQYF. CDR3 in DNA: TGTGCCAGCAGTTTCTTGCACGGCGAGCAGTACTTC. The full variable domain, in which reference TRBV28 and TRBJ2-7 provide the parts outside the CDR3, is DVKVTQSSRYLVKRTGEKVFLECVQDMDHENMFWYRQDPGLGLRLIYFSYDVKMKEKGDIPEGYSVSREKKERFSLILESASTNQTSMYLCASSFLHGEQYFGPGTRLTVT.

This clonotype was seen a few times. The V gene is TRBV5-1, the J gene TRBJ2-1; 9 bases fit TRBD1. The ends lost 4 bases at V and 3 bases at J; junction bases unmatched: 5. The CDR3 covers 15 residues. Germline CDR1 is SGHRS and CDR2 is YFSETQ. Here the CDR3 DNA reads TGCGCCAGCAGCGTGGAGGGACAGGGCTACAATGAGCAGTTCTTC. Protein product: CASSVEGQGYNEQFF.

This clonotype has a count of ten or more. The J gene is TRBJ2-7, the V gene TRBV18; 7 bases agree with TRBD1. Losses at the gene ends were 6 bases for V and 3 bases for J; bases not matched to a gene: 5. CDR3 length equals 13 residues. The germline V gene encodes CDR1 KGHSH and CDR2 LQKENI. The CDR3 DNA sequence: TGTGCCAGCTCCCCTCCAGGGGGCTACGAGCAGTACGTC. Residues: CASSPPGGYEQYV.

This clonotype was counted a few times. This chain joins TRBV7-2 and TRBJ2-7; 11 bases map to TRBD2. Germline CDR1 SGHTA, CDR2 FQGNSA. V lost 4 bases, J lost 0 bases, and 5 bases stayed unmatched. The CDR3 spans 16 residues. The CDR3 is CASSSPSGRFSYEQYF. The CDR3 coding sequence is TGTGCCAGCAGCTCCCCTAGCGGGAGGTTCTCCTACGAGCAGTACTTC.

The chain joins TRBV19 to TRBJ2-3, with D maybe TRBD1 (6 bases). The CDR3 length is 12 residues. Germline V CDR1 and CDR2: LNHDA, SQIVND (reference sequence). The ends were cut back, 6 bases at V and 6 bases at J, with 10 bases in the middle. The CDR3 nucleotides are TGTGCCAGTAGGCGCGACAGGGATACGCAGTATTTT. Its protein product is CASRRDRDTQYF.

Many counts were recorded for this clonotype. V is TRBV20-1 and J is TRBJ2-7; the D gene is possibly TRBD2 (6 bases). The V end lost 0 bases, the J end lost 6 bases, and 21 bases lay between the germline ends. CDR3 size: 16 residues. CDR1 and CDR2 (germline): DFQATT, SNEGSKA (reference sequence). The CDR3 DNA sequence: TGCAGTGCTAGAGATCCTGGACTAAGTGGGGCTGGCGAGCAGTACTTC. Its protein is CSARDPGLSGAGEQYF.

The gene calls are TRBV5-1 and TRBJ2-7; no clear D. V lost 0 bases, J lost 9 bases, and 4 bases lay in between. This CDR3 spans 10 amino acids. Germline V gene lookup returns CDR1 SGHRS and CDR2 YFSETQ. The CDR3 DNA sequence: TGCGCCAGCAGCTTGGAACTGCAGTACTTC. Translated: CASSLELQYF.

This clonotype has just a few counts. V is TRBV19 and J is TRBJ1-6; D is undetermined. Deletions cut 7 bases from V and 9 bases from J, with 22 bases between. The CDR3 has 16 residues. Per germline, CDR1 LNHDA and CDR2 SQIVND (reference sequence). CDR3: CASNSIEGRYRSPLHF. CDR3 sequence (DNA): TGTGCCAGTAACTCGATAGAGGGAAGGTATCGTTCACCCCTCCACTTT.

There are a few counts of this clonotype. This rearrangement joins TRBV6-1 to TRBJ2-2; 12 nucleotides agree with TRBD1. The CDR3 spans 18 residues. Germline lookup yields CDR1 MNHNS and CDR2 SASEGT. V gave up 5 bases and J gave up 6 bases; unmatched junction bases: 13. The CDR3 protein is CASSIPGQGAPTAGELFF. In nucleotides, the CDR3 is TGTGCCAGCAGTATTCCGGGACAGGGGGCGCCTACGGCCGGGGAGCTGTTTTTT.

This clonotype has only a few counts. This chain joins TRBV20-1 and TRBJ2-1; 9 bases align to TRBD1. This CDR3 is 13 amino acids long. J lost 6 bases, V lost 6 bases, and 6 bases had no gene match. In germline, CDR1 is DFQATT, CDR2 SNEGSKA (reference sequence). The chain's CDR3 is CSALRQGGNEQFF. CDR3 nucleotides: TGCAGTGCACTCCGACAGGGGGGCAATGAGCAGTTCTTC.

The sample holds many counts of this clonotype. V and J are TRBV5-1 and TRBJ2-7; possible D gene TRBD1, 5 bases. This CDR3 is built from 14 residues. Trimming removed 4 bases from V and 0 bases from J, with 11 bases in between. Germline lookup yields CDR1 SGHRS and CDR2 YFSETQ. The CDR3 is CASSPRATSYEQYF. In DNA form, the CDR3 reads TGCGCCAGCAGCCCCAGGGCCACCTCCTACGAGCAGTACTTC.

This clonotype has only a few counts. This chain links TRBV28 with TRBJ1-5; 7 positions agree with TRBD1. This CDR3 has 13 amino acids. Germline V CDR1 and CDR2: MDHEN, SYDVKM. Trimming took 11 bases from V and 7 from J; bases not matched to a gene: 11. CDR3 protein: CAARDREHQPQHF. DNA of the CDR3: TGTGCCGCTCGGGACAGAGAACACCAGCCCCAGCATTTT.

The chain links TRBV4-1 to TRBJ1-5; a possible D gene is TRBD1 (5 bases). The CDR3 covers 17 residues. The V gene lost 0 bases and the J gene lost 5 bases, with 17 bases spanning the gap. The germline V gene encodes CDR1 MGHRA and CDR2 YSYEKL. CDR3 nucleotides: TGCGCCAGCAGCCAAGATCTGGGGAAGGGGCGCGATCAGCCCCAGCATTTT. Its protein product is CASSQDLGKGRDQPQHF.